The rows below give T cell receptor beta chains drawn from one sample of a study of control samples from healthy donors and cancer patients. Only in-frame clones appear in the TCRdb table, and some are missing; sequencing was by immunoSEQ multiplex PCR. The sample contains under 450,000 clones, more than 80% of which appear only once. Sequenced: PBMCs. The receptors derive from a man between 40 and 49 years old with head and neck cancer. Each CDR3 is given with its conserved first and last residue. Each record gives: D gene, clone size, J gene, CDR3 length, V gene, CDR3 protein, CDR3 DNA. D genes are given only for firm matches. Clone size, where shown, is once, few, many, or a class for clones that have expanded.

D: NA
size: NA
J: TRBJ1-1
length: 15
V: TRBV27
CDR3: CASSLSGLTRTEAFF
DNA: TGTGCCAGCAGTTTATCAGGTCTGACGCGGACTGAAGCTTTCTTT

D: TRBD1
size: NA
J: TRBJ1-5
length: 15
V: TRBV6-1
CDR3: CASSEGGQGNQPQHF
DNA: TGTGCCAGCAGTGAAGGGGGACAGGGGAATCAGCCCCAGCATTTT

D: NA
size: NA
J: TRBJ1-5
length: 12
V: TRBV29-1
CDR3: CSVIRGDLTQHF
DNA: TGCAGCGTCATCAGGGGCGATTTGACCCAGCATTTT

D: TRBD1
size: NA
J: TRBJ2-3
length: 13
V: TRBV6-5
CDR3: CASSYPGQLKQYF
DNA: TGTGCCAGCAGTTACCCGGGACAGTTAAAGCAGTATTTT

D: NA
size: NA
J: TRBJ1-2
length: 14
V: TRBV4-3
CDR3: CASSQLSTNYGYTF
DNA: TGCGCCAGCAGCCAACTATCCACTAACTATGGCTACACCTTC

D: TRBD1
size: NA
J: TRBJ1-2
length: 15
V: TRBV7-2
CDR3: CASSLVGRGYNGYTF
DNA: TGTGCCAGCAGCTTAGTGGGCAGGGGGTATAATGGCTACACCTTC

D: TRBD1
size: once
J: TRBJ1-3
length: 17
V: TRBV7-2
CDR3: CASSLGGNRGLGNTIYF
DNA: TGTGCCAGCAGCTTAGGGGGGAACAGGGGGCTTGGAAACACCATATATTTT

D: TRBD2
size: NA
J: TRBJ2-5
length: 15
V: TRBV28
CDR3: CASSYPSGGAETQYF
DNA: TGTGCCAGCAGTTACCCTAGCGGGGGGGCGGAGACCCAGTACTTC

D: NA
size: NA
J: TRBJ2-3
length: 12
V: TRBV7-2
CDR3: CASSYRTDTQYF
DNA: TGTGCCAGCAGCTACCGCACAGATACGCAGTATTTT

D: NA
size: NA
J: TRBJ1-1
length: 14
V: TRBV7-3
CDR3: CASSLTPENTEAFF
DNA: TGTGCCAGCAGCTTAACCCCTGAGAACACTGAAGCTTTCTTT

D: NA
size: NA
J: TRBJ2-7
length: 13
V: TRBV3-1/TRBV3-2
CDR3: CASSQDWRSEQYF
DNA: TGTGCCAGCAGCCAAGATTGGCGGTCGGAGCAGTACTTC

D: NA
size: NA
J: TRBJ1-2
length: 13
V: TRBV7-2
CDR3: CASSEGTAYGYTF
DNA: TGTGCCAGCAGCGAGGGGACGGCCTATGGCTACACCTTC

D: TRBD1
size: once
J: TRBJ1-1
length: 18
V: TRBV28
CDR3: CASSSLFGQGYVNTEAFF
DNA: TGTGCCAGCAGCTCCCTTTTCGGACAGGGGTATGTGAACACTGAAGCTTTCTTT

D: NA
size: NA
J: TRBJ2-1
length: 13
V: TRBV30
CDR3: CARGTVSYNEQFF
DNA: TGTGCCCGGGGGACAGTCTCCTACAATGAGCAGTTCTTC

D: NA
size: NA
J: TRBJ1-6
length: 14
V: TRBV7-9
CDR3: CASSFGQKDSPLHF
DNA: TGTGCCAGCAGCTTCGGACAGAAGGATTCACCCCTCCACTTT

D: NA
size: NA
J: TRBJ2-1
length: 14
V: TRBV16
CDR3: CASSQEQGYNEQFF
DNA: TGTGCCAGCAGCCAAGAGCAAGGGTACAATGAGCAGTTCTTC

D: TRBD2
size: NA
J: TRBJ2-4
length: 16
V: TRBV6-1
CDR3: CASSEGGGGGKNIQYF
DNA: TGTGCCAGCAGTGAAGGCGGGGGTGGGGGCAAAAACATTCAGTACTTC

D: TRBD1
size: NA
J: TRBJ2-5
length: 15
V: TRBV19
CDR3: CASSITGQGAETQYF
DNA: TGTGCCAGTAGTATAACCGGACAGGGGGCAGAGACCCAGTACTTC

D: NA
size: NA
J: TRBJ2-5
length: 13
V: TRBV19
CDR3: CASSITNQETQYF
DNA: TGTGCCAGTAGTATTACAAACCAAGAGACCCAGTACTTC

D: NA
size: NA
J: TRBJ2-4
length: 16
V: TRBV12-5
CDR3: CASGLVRGETKNIQYF
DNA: TGTGCTAGTGGTTTGGTACGTGGGGAAACCAAAAACATTCAGTACTTC

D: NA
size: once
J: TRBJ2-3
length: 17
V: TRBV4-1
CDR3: CASSQDGGGGSTDTQYF
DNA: TGCGCCAGCAGCCAAGATGGGGGCGGGGGTAGCACAGATACGCAGTATTTT

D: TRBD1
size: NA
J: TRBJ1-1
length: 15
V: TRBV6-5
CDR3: CASTIGTGANTEAFF
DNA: TGTGCCAGCACTATAGGGACAGGAGCTAACACTGAAGCTTTCTTT

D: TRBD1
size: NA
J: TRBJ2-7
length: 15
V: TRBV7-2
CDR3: CASSLARDRGYEQYF
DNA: TGTGCCAGCAGCTTAGCTCGGGACAGGGGTTACGAGCAGTACTTC